Sequencing of this T cell receptor beta chain was carried out in a study of T cells in Graves' hyperthyroidism and ophthalmopathy (dated by TCRdb to about 2019). Some background on the complete study: Peripheral blood was sampled at the time of initial diagnosis, prior to any treatment. A discovery cohort of roughly 96 patients, roughly 43 with Graves' ophthalmopathy and about 60 with stable Graves' hyperthyroidism, was used to find distinguishing TCR V-J signatures. Whether ophthalmopathy could be predicted prospectively was tested in an independent validation cohort made up of under 20 hyperthyroidism patients plus 17 patients who later progressed to ophthalmopathy. The 100 discovery patients were divided at random into training and test sets in a 7:3 ratio. In about six Graves' hyperthyroidism patients, the study also compared T-cell repertoires from thyroid tissue with T-cell repertoires from blood. After sampling, hyperthyroidism patients received methimazole starting at 30 mg daily, and ophthalmopathy patients received high-dose intravenous methylprednisolone. The paper reports TCR Vbeta CDR3 sequencing of some 140 peripheral blood samples: approximately 41 ophthalmopathy, fewer than 80 hyperthyroidism and approximately 17 progressor patients. General findings and caveats noted by the study authors: No statistical method was used to fix the sample size in advance, and group allocation was not hidden from the investigators. Ophthalmopathy was separated from stable hyperthyroidism by a 13 V-J signature model, with over 85% sensitivity and around 81% specificity obtained in cross-validation and 80%/75% obtained in testing. Most expanded thyroid clonotypes (frequency above 0.001) were also detected in blood, a finding suggesting that blood repertoires may reflect thyroid immune responses. In validation, the model predicted progression to ophthalmopathy with roughly 66% sensitivity and around 72% specificity, a median of about 6.7 months before onset.

TCR beta CDR3 regions were amplified from RNA transcripts. The TCR CDR3 was subjected to a first round of RT-PCR using the HTBI primer set and the Qiagen OneStep RT-PCR kit. The libraries were constructed in a second round of multiplex PCR and then size-selected and purified. Libraries were sequenced paired-end with 100 bp reads on an Illumina HiSeq2000. The original methods were these. Raw data were processed with SOAPnuke, discarding reads with adapters, uncalled bases, mean Phred below 15, or no exact constant-primer or identifier match. COPE v1.2.5 was used to merge the high-quality paired reads, and each unique nucleotide sequence was defined as a clonotype. MiTCR v1.1 was used to align the clonotypes against IMGT TRBV, TRBD and TRBJ reference segments. The analysis was restricted to V-J combinations with a frequency above 0.0001, which together covered 99% to 99.2% of the repertoires. The TCS score was defined as the ratio of F50 (clonal expansion) to E x V (chaos), calculated using BLOSUM62-based TCRdist between CDR3 peptides within each V-J. Welch's t-statistics and random forest reduced fewer than 600 V-J features to 13, which were used in a naive Bayes classifier (R e1071). In-frame beta chains were kept once TCRdb had trimmed the public reads at Q25 with fastp and called clones with MiXCR. Rows with one shared CDR3 protein collapse into an entry with the most common genes and DNA. None of the V and J calls come from the authors' own analysis; TCRdb made them. This sample holds some 350,000 distinct CDR3 sequences; over 12% were observed only once. The ten top clones hold roughly 19% of the sample.

V and J lose 4 bases and 5 bases, and a span of 9 bases separates them. From the cysteine up to the phenylalanine, the CDR3 has a length of 13 residues. Only CDR3 DNA remains: 39 bases, in frame from the first base. Reading the germline V gene gives CDR1 SNHLY and CDR2 FYNNEI. This clonotype was observed at least ten times. Its antigen is unknown. No base quality values were provided; no much bigger clone lies one nucleotide off. Moderately to severely active disease, a Clinical Activity Score of at least 3, a NOSPECS grade of at least 4, and a duration under 3 months were present in ophthalmopathy patients. Any patient with an uncontrolled infection, another autoimmune disease, pregnancy or lactation was excluded. Diagnoses were established on the basis of clinical symptoms, serum thyroxine and TRAb, thyroid ultrasound, and orbital computed tomography. PBMCs were separated from under 12 ml of fresh peripheral blood using Ficoll-Paque density gradient centrifugation. Trizol reagent was used to extract total RNA, and RNA quality was then checked on an Agilent 2100 Bioanalyzer.

The chain was built from TRBV2 and TRBJ1-5, with no D gene named confidently. Sequenced input: blood. This receptor was taken from a woman in her sixties with Graves' ophthalmopathy. The nucleotides are TGTGCCAGCAGTGTCCAGGTTTATCAGCCCCAGCATTTT. It codes for CASSVQVYQPQHF.